This entry features one T cell receptor (beta chain) sequence. The data originate from a study of T cell changes during pregnancy in multiple sclerosis. Sequencing used immunoSEQ multiplex PCR; TCRdb keeps in-frame clones, though not all of them. The sample has fewer than 60,000 clones; approximately 90% are singletons. This clonotype was sampled from a female donor with multiple sclerosis, enrolled in a pregnancy study. The source was CD4+ T cells from peripheral blood mononuclear cells, collected after pregnancy.

The CDR3: CASSSVSLLRDEQFF. The CDR3 nucleotides read TGTGCCAGCAGCTCGGTCAGCCTCCTACGGGATGAGCAGTTCTTC. V usage is TRBV6-6 and J usage is TRBJ2-1; D is undetermined. The V end was cut by 6 bases, the J end by 8 bases, with 20 bases between. The V gene's germline CDR1 is MNHNY and CDR2 SVGAGI (reference sequence). CDR3 length: 15 residues.